The next 3 T cell receptor beta chains were all read from a single sample in a study of T cell repertoires in cytomegalovirus infection. These receptors have no known antigen. Via MiXCR, TCRdb re-called the reads, giving one row per CDR3 protein. The sample records hundreds of thousands of distinct CDR3 sequences, around a third being singletons. The material was cultured CD8+ T cells from PBMCs, obtained from culture after CMV antigen stimulation. All receptors come from a human donor in good health (CMV status not recorded). Some clones in this sample may be carry-over from other donors' samples.

In its sample, this clonotype was seen once. The rearrangement joins TRBV14 to TRBJ1-2; D perhaps matches TRBD1 (6 bases). Germline CDR1 and CDR2: SGHDN and FVKESK. Trimming cost V 4 bases and J 4 bases, with 22 bases left between them. This CDR3 is 17 amino acids long. The chain's CDR3 is CASSPSGRGLVSYGYTF. The CDR3 coding sequence is TGTGCCAGCAGCCCCAGTGGCCGGGGGCTGGTGAGCTATGGCTACACCTTC.

The chain employs TRBV15 and TRBJ1-4, with no clear D. Trimming stripped 1 base from V and 3 bases from J, with 9 bases between. CDR1 and CDR2 (germline): LNHNV, YYDKDF (reference sequence). The CDR3 is 15 residues long. Here the CDR3 DNA reads TGTGCCACCAGCAGAGGAGAAGACCCTAATGAAAAACTGTTTTTT. It yields the protein CATSRGEDPNEKLFF. The full variable domain, its missing parts supplied by reference TRBV15 and TRBJ1-4, is DAMVIQNPRYQVTQFGKPVTLSCSQTLNHNVMYWYQQKSSQAPKLLFHYYDKDFNNEADTPDNFQSRRPNTSFCFLDIRSPGLGDTAMYLCATSRGEDPNEKLFFGSGTQLSVL.

In regard to this clonotype: A single base separates this from a much larger clone, so it may be a read error. The rearrangement joins TRBV7-2 to TRBJ2-3; D not resolved. CDR1 is SGHTA, CDR2 FQGNSA, per germline. There are 16 residues in the CDR3. V was trimmed by 8 bases and J by 1 base, leaving 19 bases between them. Here the CDR3 reads CASGPSHSSGTDTQYF. In nucleotides, the CDR3 is TGTGCCAGCGGCCCTTCCCACTCCTCGGGCACAGATACGCAGTATTTT.